This TCR beta chain is drawn from a study of blood T cell repertoires in COVID-19. Study as a whole: The study drew acute and convalescent COVID-19 samples from the United States, Italy and Spain.

Seattle patient enrollment occurred during active infection, with longitudinal follow-up thereafter. V was shortened by 3 bases and J by 4 bases, with 3 bases between the two germline ends. This CDR3 region has 11 residues. How the authors handled the data: Amplified reference gene primers provided the basis for estimating nucleated cell counts. The method was immunoSEQ multiplex PCR; TCRdb's version includes in-frame clones alone and lacks a portion of them. From that table come the V and J calls and clone size; the DNA was used to work out D and trimming. The repertoire holds over 55,000 clones, with around 83% as singletons.

The source of this sequence is a man aged 50 to 60 with COVID-19, enrolled during active disease. What was sequenced was peripheral blood. The rearrangement links TRBV12-3 or TRBV12-4 to TRBJ2-5; D not certain. The CDR3 coding sequence is TGTGCCAGCAGTTTGGCAGAGACCCAGTACTTC. Translating it yields CASSLAETQYF.